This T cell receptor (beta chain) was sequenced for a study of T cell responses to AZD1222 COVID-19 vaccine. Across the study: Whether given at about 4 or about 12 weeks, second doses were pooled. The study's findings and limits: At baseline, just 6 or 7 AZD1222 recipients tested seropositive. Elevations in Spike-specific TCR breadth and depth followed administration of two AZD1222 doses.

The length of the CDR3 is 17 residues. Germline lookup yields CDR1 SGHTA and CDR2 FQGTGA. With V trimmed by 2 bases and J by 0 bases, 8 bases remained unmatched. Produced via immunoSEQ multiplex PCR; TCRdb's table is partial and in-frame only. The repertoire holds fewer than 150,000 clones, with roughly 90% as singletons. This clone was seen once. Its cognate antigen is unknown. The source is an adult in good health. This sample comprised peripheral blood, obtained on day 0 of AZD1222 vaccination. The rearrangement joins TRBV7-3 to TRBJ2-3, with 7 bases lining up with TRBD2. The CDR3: CASSLGGVSTSTDTQYF. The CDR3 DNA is TGTGCCAGCAGCTTAGGGGGGGTCTCGACTAGCACAGATACGCAGTATTTT.